These T cell receptor beta chains were read from a single sample in a study of Graves' ophthalmopathy and Graves' hyperthyroidism. A single record per CDR3 protein comes from TCRdb applying MiXCR to the multiplex PCR reads. The profile shows over a million distinct CDR3 sequences, roughly two fifths of them singletons. Material: peripheral blood or thyroid tissue (not recorded which). Receptors originate from an adult man with Graves' hyperthyroidism. CDR3s include the opening cysteine and the closing phenylalanine or tryptophan. The D gene is left open where the match is weak. Clone size, where shown, is once, few, many, or a class for clones that have expanded.

v_gene	j_gene	d_gene	abundance	CDR3aa	CDR3nt
TRBV7-9	TRBJ2-3	.	.	CASSHPGTSITQYF	TGTGCCAGCAGTCATCCCGGGACGTCTATAACGCAGTATTTT
TRBV6-2/TRBV6-3	TRBJ2-7	.	many	CASMTDDYEQYF	TGTGCCAGCATGACCGACGACTACGAGCAGTACTTC
TRBV7-2	TRBJ2-2	.	many	CASSPGPHNTGELFF	TGTGCCAGCAGCCCGGGGCCTCATAACACCGGGGAGCTGTTTTTT
TRBV24-1	TRBJ1-5	TRBD1	many	CATSDTGQGYQPQHF	TGTGCCACCAGTGACACGGGACAGGGGTATCAGCCCCAGCATTTT
TRBV20-1	TRBJ1-5	TRBD1	many	CSARADRERSNQPQHF	TGCAGTGCTCGGGCGGACAGGGAAAGGAGCAATCAGCCCCAGCATTTT
TRBV2	TRBJ1-4	TRBD1	many	CASSQTGSNEKLFF	TGTGCCAGCAGCCAGACAGGGAGCAATGAAAAACTGTTTTTT
TRBV15	TRBJ1-3	TRBD1	many	CATNKDRDGNTIYF	TGTGCCACGAATAAGGACAGGGATGGAAACACCATATATTTT
TRBV7-2	TRBJ1-5	TRBD1	many	CASSARGRDQPQHF	TGTGCCAGCAGTGCGAGGGGGCGGGATCAGCCCCAGCATTTT
TRBV20-1	TRBJ2-7	.	.	CSAPGHRSSCEQYF	TGCAGTGCTCCGGGACACCGAAGCTCCTGCGAGCAGTACTTC
TRBV7-2	TRBJ1-4	.	.	CVSSAGATNEKLFF	TGTGTCAGCAGCGCAGGTGCAACTAATGAAAAACTGTTTTTT
TRBV7-9	TRBJ1-5	.	many	CASSLVRTTENQPQHF	TGTGCCAGCAGCTTAGTACGGACGACGGAGAATCAGCCCCAGCATTTT
TRBV10-3	TRBJ2-7	TRBD2	.	CAISEGTSGVTYEQYF	TGTGCCATCAGTGAGGGGACTAGCGGGGTCACCTACGAGCAGTACTTC
TRBV11-2	TRBJ1-1	TRBD1	few	CASSFRGAENTEAFF	TGTGCCAGCAGTTTCAGGGGGGCAGAGAACACTGAAGCTTTCTTT
TRBV4-2	TRBJ1-4	.	.	CASTPRSIESIEKLFF	TGTGCCAGCACCCCAAGATCGATCGAGTCTATTGAAAAACTGTTTTTT
TRBV18	TRBJ1-2	.	.	CASSPPRPRDYGYTF	TGTGCCAGCTCACCACCGCGGCCTCGGGACTATGGCTACACCTTC
TRBV20-1	TRBJ1-5	.	few	CSAIRQSYSNQPQHF	TGCAGTGCCATTCGGCAGTCATATAGCAATCAGCCCCAGCATTTT
TRBV29-1	TRBJ2-5	TRBD2	many	CSASGLAGDSETQYF	TGCAGCGCCTCCGGACTAGCGGGAGATTCGGAGACCCAGTACTTC
TRBV29-1	TRBJ1-2	.	many	CSVGTSEGYTF	TGCAGCGTCGGGACCAGTGAGGGCTACACCTTC
TRBV5-1	TRBJ2-3	TRBD2	.	CASSSGRRSDTQYF	TGCGCCAGCAGTAGCGGGAGGCGATCAGATACGCAGTATTTT
TRBV7-9	TRBJ1-5	.	many	CASSLVVGGSNQPQHF	TGTGCCAGCAGCTTAGTGGTGGGGGGGAGCAATCAGCCCCAGCATTTT